The sample holds one count of the clone carrying this T cell receptor (beta chain). One base away lies a much larger clone, so this may be a sequencing read error. Template material for amplifying TCR beta CDR3 regions consisted of RNA transcripts. First-round RT-PCR targeting the TCR CDR3 was performed with the HTBI primer set. A single record per CDR3 protein comes from TCRdb applying MiXCR to the multiplex PCR reads. This sample has about 290,000 distinct CDR3 sequences, with about 16% found just once. This entry comes from a study of T cells in Graves' hyperthyroidism and ophthalmopathy. This CDR3 is built from 11 residues.

This chain joins TRBV12-3 or TRBV12-4 and TRBJ1-1; possible D gene TRBD1, 5 bases. What was sequenced was blood. The TCR comes from a woman in her forties or fifties with Graves' hyperthyroidism that later progressed to Graves' ophthalmopathy. CDR3 sequence: CTSSLVRVAFF. In DNA form, the CDR3 reads TGTACCAGCAGTTTAGTCAGGGTAGCTTTCTTT.